This T cell receptor (beta chain) was sequenced during a study of identical twins. General study results and limits: Out-of-frame alpha sequences shared between twins exhibited an excess of low generation probability. Fewer insertions characterized abundant cord blood beta clonotypes, whereas memory repertoires showed none. The authors noted that invariant MAIT and iNKT cells could partly confound zero-insertion analyses.

The germline gives CDR1 DFQATT, CDR2 SNEGSKA (reference sequence). With V trimmed by 0 bases and J by 4 bases, 6 bases remained unmatched. The CDR3 is 14 residues long. To note about this clonotype: What it binds is unknown.

Each CDR3 protein gets one entry after TCRdb re-called the 5' RACE reads with MiXCR. This sample yields about 660,000 distinct CDR3 sequences, of which over 8.5% are seen a single time; 0.75% to 1% belongs to the top ten. The same sample was also used in a study of yellow fever vaccine responses in identical twins. That work states: Reported findings indicate that twins' vaccine T cell responses seemed partially convergent, partially personalized.

Specimen: PBMCs. The TCR sequence derives from a young woman in good health. This sequence joins TRBV20-1 and TRBJ2-7, with 7 bases matching TRBD2. The CDR3 nucleotides read TGCAGTGCTAGAGATCTCCGGCGGGAGTACGAGCAGTACTTC. As protein: CSARDLRREYEQYF.